The clone carrying this T cell receptor (beta chain) was counted a few times. Its specificity is not known. With V trimmed by 5 bases and J by 6 bases, 11 bases remained unmatched. Looked up from germline, CDR1 is SGHNT and CDR2 is YENEEA. The CDR3 totals 15 residues. The data were taken from a study of cytomegalovirus exposure and HLA in healthy donors. About the research overall: Some 85 million unique TCRs, all from HLA-typed donors, were included in an early release of the data. Overall study results and limits: Some TCR beta chains (roughly 160 of them) were listed as cytomegalovirus-associated. For most subjects, TCR beta sequences were reported to predict HLA-A and HLA-B alleles with accuracy. In vitro checks showed that three CMV-associated chains really do target CMV antigens.

PCR amplification relied on 60 Vbeta primers (plus 13 Jbeta primers). Here immunoSEQ multiplex PCR was the method, and the copy in TCRdb shows in-frame clones only, minus some. The sample includes about 200,000 clones, 65% to 80% of them seen just once. The sequenced sample was PBMCs. This TCR was recovered from a man aged 45 to 65 in good health and CMV-seronegative. The chain combines TRBV11-3 with TRBJ2-3; TRBD2 agrees at 7 bases. CDR3 DNA sequence: TGTGCCAGCAGCCTCGGGAGGACTCAGTCTGATACGCAGTATTTT. Its translation: CASSLGRTQSDTQYF.